Following are 8 T cell receptor beta chains from one sample sequenced in a study of human T cells and chemical hapten exposure. TCRdb re-analysed the RACE reads in MiXCR, keeping a single row per CDR3 protein. Of more than 250,000 distinct CDR3 sequences listed, 8.6% were seen once; the top ten hold under 2.5%. Noted time point: pre-sensitization, week 0. As to treatment: therapeutic diphenylcyclopropenone sensitization with weekly scalp DPC. Here the sequenced sample was whole blood, taken in connection with sensitization to the hapten diphenylcyclopropenone (DPC). The receptor set was obtained from a middle-aged woman with alopecia areata. Some clones in this sample may be carry-over from other donors' samples.

This clonotype was counted a few times. This chain connects TRBV7-2 to TRBJ2-5; 8 bases agree with TRBD1. Unmatched junction bases numbered 7, after V lost 5 bases and J lost 5 bases. CDR3 length: 14 amino acids. Per germline, CDR1 SGHTA and CDR2 FQGNSA. CDR3 nucleotides: TGTGCCAGCAGCGTAGACAGGGGAACGGAGACCCAGTACTTC. The encoded protein is CASSVDRGTETQYF.

The sample holds a few counts of this clonotype. This chain connects TRBV29-1 to TRBJ2-3; 11 bases match TRBD2. CDR3 size: 16 residues. Germline CDR1 SQVTM, CDR2 ANQGSEA. J was trimmed by 2 bases and V by 6 bases; bases with no gene match: 10. For the CDR3, the DNA is TGCAGCGTAGGCCGGGTACTAGCGGGGGACACAGATACGCAGTATTTT. As protein: CSVGRVLAGDTDTQYF.

This clonotype was counted only a few times. The chain has TRBV10-3 and TRBJ2-1, with D maybe TRBD1 (7 bases). Trimming removed 3 bases from V and 4 bases from J, with 13 bases in between. Germline V CDR1 and CDR2: ENHRY, SYGVKD. This CDR3 comprises 15 residues. The CDR3 here is CAISDGGQLYNEQFF. For the CDR3, the DNA is TGTGCCATCAGTGACGGGGGACAGTTATACAATGAGCAGTTCTTC.

The chain links TRBV7-2 to TRBJ1-1, with 12 nucleotides matching TRBD1. V shed 0 bases and J 4 bases; nucleotides not matched to a gene: 9. Looked up from germline, CDR1 is SGHTA and CDR2 is FQGNSA. This CDR3 has 18 residues. The CDR3 nucleotides are TGTGCCAGCAGCTTAGCGCGGGGACAGGGGGCGGTGGTCACTGAAGCTTTCTTT. It specifies CASSLARGQGAVVTEAFF.

This clonotype was seen repeatedly, ten times or more. The chain uses TRBV6-2 or TRBV6-3 and TRBJ2-7; 8 bases align to TRBD2. V dropped 6 bases and J dropped 2; count of bases not matched to a gene: 9. CDR1 MNHEY and CDR2 SVGEGT come from the germline V gene. This CDR3 is built from 15 residues. The CDR3 DNA is TGTGCCAGCAGCTCCTCGCTAGCGGGTGCCTACGAGCAGTACTTC. It specifies CASSSSLAGAYEQYF.

This clonotype occurred a few times. V is TRBV9 and J is TRBJ1-3; 8 bases are shared with TRBD1. The CDR3 consists of 15 residues. Germline V lookup: CDR1 SGDLS, CDR2 YYNGEE. Trimming removed 4 bases from V and 4 bases from J; junction bases left unmatched: 7. CDR3 DNA sequence: TGTGCCAGCAGCTCTTACCGGGACAGGGGAAACACCATATATTTT. This sequence encodes CASSSYRDRGNTIYF.

In its sample, this clonotype was seen a few times. CDR3 sequence: CAIPLDGRAPYEQYF. In DNA form, the CDR3 reads TGTGCCATCCCCCTTGACGGGAGGGCCCCCTACGAGCAGTACTTC. The chain combines TRBV10-3 with TRBJ2-7; TRBD2 matches 8 bases. This CDR3 is built from 15 residues. Looked up from germline, CDR1 is ENHRY and CDR2 is SYGVKD. Losses at the gene ends were 8 bases for V and 2 bases for J; bases not matched to a gene: 11.

This clonotype was seen at least ten times. The V and J genes are TRBV7-9 and TRBJ2-1; 8 bases fit TRBD2. The V gene's germline CDR1 is SEHNR and CDR2 FQNEAQ (reference sequence). Trimming at V came to 6 bases and at J to 3 bases, leaving 13 bases not matched to a gene. The CDR3 consists of 17 residues. CDR3 region: CASRPASGSLGYNEQFF. In DNA, the CDR3 is TGTGCCAGCAGGCCAGCCAGCGGGAGCCTAGGCTACAATGAGCAGTTCTTC.